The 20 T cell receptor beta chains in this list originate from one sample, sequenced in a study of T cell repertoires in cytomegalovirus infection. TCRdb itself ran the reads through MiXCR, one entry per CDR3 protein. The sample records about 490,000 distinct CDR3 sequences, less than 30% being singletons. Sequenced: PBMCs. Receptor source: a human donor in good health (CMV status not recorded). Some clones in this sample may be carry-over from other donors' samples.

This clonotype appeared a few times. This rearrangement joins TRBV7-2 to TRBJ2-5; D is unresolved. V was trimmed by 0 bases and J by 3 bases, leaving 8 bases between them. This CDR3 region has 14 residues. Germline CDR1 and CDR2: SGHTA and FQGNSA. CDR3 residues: CASSLAAPKETQYF. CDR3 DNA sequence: TGTGCCAGCAGCTTAGCAGCACCCAAAGAGACCCAGTACTTC.

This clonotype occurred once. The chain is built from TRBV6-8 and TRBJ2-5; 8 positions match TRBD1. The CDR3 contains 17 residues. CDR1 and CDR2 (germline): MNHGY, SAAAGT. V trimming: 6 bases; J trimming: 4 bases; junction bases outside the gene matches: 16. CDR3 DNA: TGTGCCAGCAGACCTTCGGGGACAGGCTTGTGGGGAGAGACCCAGTACTTC. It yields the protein CASRPSGTGLWGETQYF.

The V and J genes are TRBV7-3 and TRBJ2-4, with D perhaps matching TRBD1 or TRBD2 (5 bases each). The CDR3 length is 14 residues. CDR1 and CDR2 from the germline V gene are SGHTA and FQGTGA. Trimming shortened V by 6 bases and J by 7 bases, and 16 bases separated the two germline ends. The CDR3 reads CASRGVRRMNIQYF. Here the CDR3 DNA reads TGTGCCAGCAGAGGGGTAAGGAGGATGAACATTCAGTACTTC.

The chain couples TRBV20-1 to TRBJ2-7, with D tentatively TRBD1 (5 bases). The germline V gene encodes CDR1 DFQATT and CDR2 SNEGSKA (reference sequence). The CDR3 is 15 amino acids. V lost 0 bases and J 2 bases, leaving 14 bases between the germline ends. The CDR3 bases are TGCAGTGCTAGAGATCCTGGGGTAGGGGCCTACGAGCAGTACTTC. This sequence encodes CSARDPGVGAYEQYF.

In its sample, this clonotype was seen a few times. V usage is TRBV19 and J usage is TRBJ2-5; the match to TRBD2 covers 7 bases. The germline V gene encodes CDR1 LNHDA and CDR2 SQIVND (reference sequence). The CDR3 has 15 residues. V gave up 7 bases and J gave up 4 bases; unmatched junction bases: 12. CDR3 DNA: TGTGCCAGTACCGACGGACTAGTTCCTGGAGAGACCCAGTACTTC. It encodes CASTDGLVPGETQYF.

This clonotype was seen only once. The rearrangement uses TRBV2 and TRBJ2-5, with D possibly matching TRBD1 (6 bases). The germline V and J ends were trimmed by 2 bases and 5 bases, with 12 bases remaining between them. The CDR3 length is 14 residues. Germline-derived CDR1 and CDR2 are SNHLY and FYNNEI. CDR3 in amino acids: CASSELGAGETQYF. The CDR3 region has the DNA TGTGCCAGCAGTGAATTGGGGGCCGGCGAGACCCAGTACTTC. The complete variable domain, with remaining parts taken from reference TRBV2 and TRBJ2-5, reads EPEVTQTPSHQVTQMGQEVILRCVPISNHLYFYWYRQILGQKVEFLVSFYNNEISEKSEIFDDQFSVERPDGSNFTLKIRSTKLEDSAMYFCASSELGAGETQYFGPGTRLLVL.

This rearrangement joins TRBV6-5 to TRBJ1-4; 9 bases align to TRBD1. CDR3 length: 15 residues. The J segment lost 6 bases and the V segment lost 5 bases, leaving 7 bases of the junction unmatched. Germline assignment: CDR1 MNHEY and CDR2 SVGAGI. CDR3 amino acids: CASSSYRGRDEKLFF. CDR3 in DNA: TGTGCCAGCAGTAGTTACAGGGGGCGAGATGAAAAACTGTTTTTT.

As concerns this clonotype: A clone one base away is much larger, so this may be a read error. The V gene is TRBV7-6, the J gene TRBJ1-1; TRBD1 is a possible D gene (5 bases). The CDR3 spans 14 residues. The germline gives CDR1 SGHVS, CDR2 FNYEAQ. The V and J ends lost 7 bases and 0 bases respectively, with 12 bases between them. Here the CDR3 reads CASNSQDLNTEAFF. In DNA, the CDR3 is TGTGCCAGCAATTCACAGGACCTGAACACTGAAGCTTTCTTT.

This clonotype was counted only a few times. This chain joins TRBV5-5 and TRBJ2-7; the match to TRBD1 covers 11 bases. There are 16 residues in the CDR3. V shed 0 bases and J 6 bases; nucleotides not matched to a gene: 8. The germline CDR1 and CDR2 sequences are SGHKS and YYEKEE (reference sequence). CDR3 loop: CASSLAPGQGAGEQYV. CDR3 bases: TGTGCCAGCAGCTTGGCCCCCGGACAGGGGGCCGGCGAGCAGTACGTC.

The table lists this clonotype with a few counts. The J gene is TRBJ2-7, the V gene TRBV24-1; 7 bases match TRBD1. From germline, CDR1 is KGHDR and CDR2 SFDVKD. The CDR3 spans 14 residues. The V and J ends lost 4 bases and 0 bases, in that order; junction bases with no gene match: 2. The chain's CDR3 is CATSEAGGSYEQYF. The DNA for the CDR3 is TGTGCCACCAGTGAAGCAGGGGGCTCCTACGAGCAGTACTTC.

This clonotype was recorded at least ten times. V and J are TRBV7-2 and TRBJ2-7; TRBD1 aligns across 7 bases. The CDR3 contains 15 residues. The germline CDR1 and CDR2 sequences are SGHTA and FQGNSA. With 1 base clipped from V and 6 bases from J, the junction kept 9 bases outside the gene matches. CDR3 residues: CASSLGGQTPGEQYV. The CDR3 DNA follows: TGTGCCAGCAGCTTAGGGGGACAGACGCCAGGCGAGCAGTACGTC.

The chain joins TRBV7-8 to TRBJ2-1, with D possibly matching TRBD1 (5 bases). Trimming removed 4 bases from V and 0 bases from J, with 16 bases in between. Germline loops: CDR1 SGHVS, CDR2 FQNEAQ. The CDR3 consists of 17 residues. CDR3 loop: CASSSLKGSSSYNEQFF. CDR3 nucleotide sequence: TGTGCCAGCAGCTCGTTAAAGGGGTCTAGCTCCTACAATGAGCAGTTCTTC.

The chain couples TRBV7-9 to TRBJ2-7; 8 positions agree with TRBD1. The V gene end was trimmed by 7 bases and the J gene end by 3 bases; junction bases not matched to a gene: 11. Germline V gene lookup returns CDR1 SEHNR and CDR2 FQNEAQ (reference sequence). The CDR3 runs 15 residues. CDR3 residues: CASTLGQGGFYEQYF. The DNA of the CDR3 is TGTGCCAGCACCCTAGGACAGGGTGGCTTCTACGAGCAGTACTTC.

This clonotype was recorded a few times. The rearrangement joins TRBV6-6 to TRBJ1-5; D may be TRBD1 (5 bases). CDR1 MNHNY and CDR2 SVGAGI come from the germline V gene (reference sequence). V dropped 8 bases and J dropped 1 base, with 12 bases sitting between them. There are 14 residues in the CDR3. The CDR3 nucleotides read TGTGCCAGCCGTAAACGGGACAGCAATCAGCCCCAGCATTTT. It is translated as CASRKRDSNQPQHF.

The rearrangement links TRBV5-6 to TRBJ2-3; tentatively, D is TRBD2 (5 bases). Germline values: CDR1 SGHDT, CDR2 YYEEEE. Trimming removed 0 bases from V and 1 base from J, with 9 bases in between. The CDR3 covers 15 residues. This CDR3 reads CASSLGARGTDTQYF. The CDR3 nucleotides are TGTGCCAGCAGCTTGGGTGCGCGGGGCACAGATACGCAGTATTTT. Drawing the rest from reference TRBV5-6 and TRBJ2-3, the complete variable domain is DAGVTQSPTHLIKTRGQQVTLRCSPKSGHDTVSWYQQALGQGPQFIFQYYEEEERQRGNFPDRFSGHQFPNYSSELNVNALLLGDSALYLCASSLGARGTDTQYFGPGTRLTVL.

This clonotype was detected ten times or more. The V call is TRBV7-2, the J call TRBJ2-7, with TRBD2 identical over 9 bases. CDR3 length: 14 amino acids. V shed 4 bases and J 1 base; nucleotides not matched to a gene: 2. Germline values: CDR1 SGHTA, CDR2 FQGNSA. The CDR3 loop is CASSSTSGSYEQYF. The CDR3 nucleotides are TGTGCCAGCAGCTCGACTAGCGGATCCTACGAGCAGTACTTC.

The chain's CDR3 is CASSYSIASGANVLTF. The CDR3 nucleotides are TGTGCCAGCAGTTACTCGATCGCATCTGGGGCCAACGTCCTGACTTTC. The chain employs TRBV6-5 and TRBJ2-6; D remains unclear. CDR1 is MNHEY, CDR2 SVGAGI, per germline. The length of the CDR3 is 16 residues. V dropped 0 bases and J dropped 1 base, with 7 bases sitting between them.

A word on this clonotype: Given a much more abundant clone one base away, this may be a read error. In DNA, the CDR3 is TGTACCAGCAGCCCCCGACAAGGGCATCGTCAGCCCCAGCATTTT. It encodes CTSSPRQGHRQPQHF. The V and J genes are TRBV7-8 and TRBJ1-5; D remains unclear. The CDR3 sequence is 15 residues long. Per the germline V gene, CDR1 is SGHVS and CDR2 is FQNEAQ.

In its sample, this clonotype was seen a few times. In nucleotides, the CDR3 is TGTGCCAGTAAGGGACAGGGGACGTCTCAGCCCCAGCATTTT. Its protein product is CASKGQGTSQPQHF. This chain connects TRBV19 to TRBJ1-5; 10 nucleotides agree with TRBD1. The germline V gene has CDR1 LNHDA and CDR2 SQIVND (reference sequence). The CDR3 loop spans 14 amino acids. With V trimmed by 7 bases and J by 6 bases, 6 bases remained unmatched.

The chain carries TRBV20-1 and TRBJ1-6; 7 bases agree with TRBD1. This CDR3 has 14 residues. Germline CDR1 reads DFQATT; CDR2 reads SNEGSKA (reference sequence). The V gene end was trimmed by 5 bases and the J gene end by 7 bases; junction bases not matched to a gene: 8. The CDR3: CSAYFTGDNSPLHF. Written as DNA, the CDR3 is TGCAGTGCTTACTTCACAGGGGACAATTCACCCCTCCACTTT.